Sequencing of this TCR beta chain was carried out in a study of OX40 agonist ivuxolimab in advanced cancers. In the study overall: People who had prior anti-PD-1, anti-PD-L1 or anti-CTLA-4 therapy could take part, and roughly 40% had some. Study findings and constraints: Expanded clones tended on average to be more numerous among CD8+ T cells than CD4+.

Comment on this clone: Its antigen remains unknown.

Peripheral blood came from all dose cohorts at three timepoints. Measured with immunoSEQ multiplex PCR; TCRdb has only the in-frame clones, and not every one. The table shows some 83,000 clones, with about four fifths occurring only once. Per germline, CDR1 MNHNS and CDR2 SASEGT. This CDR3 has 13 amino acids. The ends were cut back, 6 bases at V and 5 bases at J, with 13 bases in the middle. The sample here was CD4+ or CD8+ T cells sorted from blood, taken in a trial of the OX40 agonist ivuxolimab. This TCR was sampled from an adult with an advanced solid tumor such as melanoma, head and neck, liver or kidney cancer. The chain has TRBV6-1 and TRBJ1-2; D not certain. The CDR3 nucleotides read TGTGCCAGCAGAGGATCTCAGAGTTATGGCTACACCTTC. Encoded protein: CASRGSQSYGYTF.